These 26 T cell receptor beta chains originate from one sample sequenced in a study of blood T cell repertoires in COVID-19. The repertoire was sequenced with immunoSEQ multiplex PCR; TCRdb's copy has only in-frame clones and lacks some. The table lists some 180,000 clones, about 79% of them singletons. Sequenced sample: peripheral blood. These TCRs come from a human donor in a cohort sampled during active COVID-19.

This clone has a handful of counts. This chain connects TRBV2 to TRBJ1-6; D may be TRBD1 (5 bases). Germline CDR1 reads SNHLY; CDR2 reads FYNNEI. V was pared by 4 bases and J by 10 bases, with 8 bases between. The CDR3 contains 12 residues. The DNA for the CDR3 is TGTGCCAGCAGTGTCGGGGGGTCACCCCTCCACTTT. Translation: CASSVGGSPLHF.

The V call is TRBV4-1, the J call TRBJ2-7; 8 bases map to TRBD1. The germline gives CDR1 MGHRA, CDR2 YSYEKL. Trimming at V came to 1 base and at J to 4 bases, leaving 9 bases not matched to a gene. The CDR3 runs to 16 residues. The CDR3 DNA reads as TGCGCCAGCAGCCAAGGGGTGACAGGGGTTCTGTACGAGCAGTACTTC. It is translated as CASSQGVTGVLYEQYF.

This chain uses TRBV6-5 with TRBJ2-7; 8 nucleotides match TRBD1. This CDR3 spans 14 amino acids. Trimming removed 2 bases from V and 4 bases from J; junction bases left unmatched: 4. Germline V gives CDR1 MNHEY, CDR2 SVGAGI. CDR3 sequence: CASSYDWTGYEQYF. The CDR3 nucleotides are TGTGCCAGCAGTTACGACTGGACAGGGTACGAGCAGTACTTC.

The chain links TRBV3-1 (or the pseudogene TRBV3-2) to TRBJ2-7, with TRBD2 identical over 12 bases. The CDR3 contains 18 residues. In germline, CDR1 is LGHDT, CDR2 YNNKEL (reference sequence). The V gene end was trimmed by 1 base and the J gene end by 1 base; junction bases not matched to a gene: 8. The CDR3, as DNA: TGTGCCAGCAGCCAAGGATTTGGACTAGCGGGACCATCCTACGAGCAGTACTTC. Translation gives CASSQGFGLAGPSYEQYF.

The chain carries TRBV9 and TRBJ1-1, with 7 bases fitting TRBD1. The CDR3 has 14 residues. The V gene's germline CDR1 is SGDLS and CDR2 YYNGEE. Trimming at V came to 0 bases and at J to 3 bases, leaving 2 bases not matched to a gene. CDR3 sequence: CASSVGTGDTEAFF. The CDR3 DNA reads TGTGCCAGCAGCGTAGGTACAGGGGACACTGAAGCTTTCTTT.

The rearrangement joins TRBV18 to TRBJ2-7; no definite D call. Trimming removed 3 bases at V and 3 bases at J, with 9 bases between. The germline V gene encodes CDR1 KGHSH and CDR2 LQKENI. CDR3 length: 13 residues. CDR3 loop: CASSPSPLYEQYF. CDR3 in DNA: TGTGCCAGCTCACCGTCCCCCCTCTACGAGCAGTACTTC.

This clone was detected only once. The rearrangement links TRBV5-5 to TRBJ1-2; 7 bases line up with TRBD1. J lost 6 bases, V lost 2 bases, and 16 bases had no gene match. This CDR3 is 17 amino acids long. CDR1 and CDR2 from the germline V gene are SGHKS and YYEKEE (reference sequence). CDR3 residues: CASSFVAGGPLQDGYTF. CDR3 in DNA: TGTGCCAGCAGCTTCGTGGCAGGGGGTCCCCTGCAAGATGGCTACACCTTC. Variable domain in full (rest from reference TRBV5-5 and TRBJ1-2): DAGVTQSPTHLIKTRGQQVTLRCSPISGHKSVSWYQQVLGQGPQFIFQYYEKEERGRGNFPDRFSARQFPNYSSELNVNALLLGDSALYLCASSFVAGGPLQDGYTFGSGTRLTVV.

The chain has TRBV5-4 and TRBJ2-5; maybe TRBD2 (6 bases). The V end lost 1 base, the J end lost 2 bases, and 9 bases lay between the germline ends. The CDR3 has 14 amino acids. Per germline, CDR1 SGHNT and CDR2 YYREEE (reference sequence). This CDR3 is CASSLRREQETQYF. The CDR3 region has the DNA TGTGCCAGCAGCTTGAGGCGGGAACAAGAGACCCAGTACTTC.

The chain combines TRBV6-2 or TRBV6-3 with TRBJ2-1; 7 bases line up with TRBD2. The CDR3 is 17 residues long. The germline gives CDR1 MNHEY, CDR2 SVGEGT. V lost 1 base to trimming and J lost 2 bases; unmatched junction nucleotides: 8. The CDR3 DNA follows: TGTGCCAGCAGTTACTTGCGGCGGGAGTGGACCTACAATGAGCAGTTCTTC. Encoded protein: CASSYLRREWTYNEQFF.

This clone was detected once. This rearrangement joins TRBV27 to TRBJ2-7; possibly TRBD2 for D (6 bases). The CDR3 consists of 18 residues. Germline V gene lookup returns CDR1 MNHEY and CDR2 SMNVEV (reference sequence). V was clipped by 1 base and J by 5 bases, with 24 bases between them. The DNA of the CDR3 is TGTGCCAGCAGTTTATTAGGCTTGGGGGGACCGACCCGGGACGAGCAGTACTTC. Translation: CASSLLGLGGPTRDEQYF.

This clone came up a few times. The chain recombines TRBV18 with TRBJ2-7, with D perhaps TRBD1 (5 bases). Germline-derived CDR1 and CDR2 are KGHSH and LQKENI. The CDR3 is made up of 13 amino acids. V dropped 2 bases and J dropped 1 base, with 6 bases sitting between them. For the CDR3, the DNA is TGTGCCAGCTCACCAAAGGGGTCCTACGAGCAGTACTTC. As protein: CASSPKGSYEQYF.

This rearrangement joins TRBV7-2 to TRBJ2-7, with 7 bases lining up with TRBD1. Trimming took 0 bases from V and 4 from J; bases not matched to a gene: 3. Germline CDR1 is SGHTA and CDR2 is FQGNSA. CDR3 length equals 14 residues. CDR3 nucleotide sequence: TGTGCCAGCAGCTTAGCTCACAGGGGTTACGAGCAGTACTTC. This sequence encodes CASSLAHRGYEQYF.

This clone was seen just once. The J gene is TRBJ1-4, the V gene TRBV7-2, with 7 positions matching TRBD1. Germline V lookup: CDR1 SGHTA, CDR2 FQGNSA. CDR3 length: 15 residues. The trim removed 0 bases at V and 2 bases at J, leaving 0 bases unmatched. CDR3 DNA: TGTGCCAGCAGCTTAGCACAGGGGACTAATGAAAAACTGTTTTTT. This encodes CASSLAQGTNEKLFF.

The CDR3 region is CASSRPSISLAGGPETQYF. CDR3 in DNA: TGTGCCAGCAGCCGACCCTCAATTAGCCTAGCGGGAGGGCCGGAGACCCAGTACTTC. This rearrangement joins TRBV3-1 (or the pseudogene TRBV3-2) to TRBJ2-5; 12 positions match TRBD2. CDR1 and CDR2 (germline): LGHDT, YNNKEL (reference sequence). Germline trimming cut 4 bases from V and 5 bases from J; bases unmatched to any gene: 17. There are 19 residues in the CDR3.

V gene TRBV11-2 combines with J gene TRBJ2-2; 11 bases match TRBD2. This CDR3 has 16 residues. Germline-derived CDR1 and CDR2 are SGHAT and FQNNGV. The ends lost 5 bases at V and 2 bases at J; junction bases unmatched: 4. The CDR3 sequence is CASSHRLAGNTGELFF. The CDR3 DNA reads TGTGCCAGCAGCCACAGACTAGCGGGAAACACCGGGGAGCTGTTTTTT.

V and J are TRBV5-1 and TRBJ2-1; no definite D call. The CDR3 contains 13 residues. The V end lost 0 bases, the J end lost 5 bases, and 6 bases lay between the germline ends. Germline CDR1 SGHRS, CDR2 YFSETQ. CDR3 residues: CASSLGGDNEQFF. As DNA, the CDR3 is TGCGCCAGCAGCTTGGGAGGCGACAATGAGCAGTTCTTC.

The chain links TRBV2 to TRBJ2-1; the match to TRBD1 covers 8 bases. The CDR3 contains 15 residues. The J segment lost 4 bases and the V segment lost 7 bases, leaving 9 bases of the junction unmatched. Germline assignment: CDR1 SNHLY and CDR2 FYNNEI. CDR3 in amino acids: CASTRDRGSYNEQFF. The CDR3 DNA follows: TGTGCCAGCACCAGAGACAGGGGATCTTACAATGAGCAGTTCTTC.

This clone was seen a few times. This rearrangement joins TRBV7-9 to TRBJ1-1; a possible D gene is TRBD1 (5 bases). The germline V gene has CDR1 SEHNR and CDR2 FQNEAQ (reference sequence). The CDR3 is 15 amino acids. V was pared by 0 bases and J by 5 bases, with 13 bases between. The CDR3 protein is CASSLAEGAGTEAFF. In DNA form, the CDR3 reads TGTGCCAGCAGCTTAGCGGAAGGGGCAGGGACTGAAGCTTTCTTT.

V is TRBV7-9 and J is TRBJ2-3; D unclear. The CDR3 has 15 residues. CDR1 and CDR2 from the germline V gene are SEHNR and FQNEAQ (reference sequence). Between the trimmed V and J ends, which lost 1 base and 0 bases, there was a span of 8 bases. The CDR3 loop reads CASSLGATSTDTQYF. CDR3 coding DNA: TGTGCCAGCAGCTTAGGAGCCACTAGCACAGATACGCAGTATTTT. Complete variable domain (other parts from reference TRBV7-9 and TRBJ2-3): DTGVSQNPRHKITKRGQNVTFRCDPISEHNRLYWYRQTLGQGPEFLTYFQNEAQLEKSRLLSDRFSAERPKGSFSTLEIQRTEQGDSAMYLCASSLGATSTDTQYFGPGTRLTVL.

This clone has at least ten counts. The rearrangement uses TRBV27 and TRBJ2-1; 8 bases match TRBD2. The CDR3 extends over 16 amino acids. The V gene's germline CDR1 is MNHEY and CDR2 SMNVEV (reference sequence). V was pared by 2 bases and J by 3 bases, with 6 bases of the junction left unmatched. This CDR3 is CASSLRAGVYYNEQFF. The CDR3 DNA reads as TGTGCCAGCAGTTTAAGAGCGGGAGTGTACTACAATGAGCAGTTCTTC.

This chain uses TRBV5-6 with TRBJ2-1; 9 bases are shared with TRBD1. V shed 0 bases, J shed 3 bases, and the junction held 4 bases outside the gene matches. This CDR3 has 16 residues. Germline V gives CDR1 SGHDT, CDR2 YYEEEE. The CDR3 sequence: CASSLERTGVYNEQFF. The CDR3 DNA follows: TGTGCCAGCAGCTTGGAGAGGACAGGGGTCTACAATGAGCAGTTCTTC. The full variable domain, with the rest looked up from reference TRBV5-6 and TRBJ2-1, is DAGVTQSPTHLIKTRGQQVTLRCSPKSGHDTVSWYQQALGQGPQFIFQYYEEEERQRGNFPDRFSGHQFPNYSSELNVNALLLGDSALYLCASSLERTGVYNEQFFGPGTRLTVL.

This chain joins TRBV9 and TRBJ2-7, with 9 nucleotides matching TRBD1. The CDR3 has 14 amino acids. V shed 3 bases, J shed 5 bases, and the junction held 6 bases outside the gene matches. Germline CDR1 reads SGDLS; CDR2 reads YYNGEE. CDR3 DNA sequence: TGTGCCAGCAGCGAAGGGACAGGGTGGGACGAGCAGTACTTC. Amino acids: CASSEGTGWDEQYF.

To note about this clone: Other DNA sequences from this sample encode an identical CDR3 as well. The chain employs TRBV5-4 and TRBJ2-7; D remains ambiguous. Trimming cost V 3 bases and J 4 bases, with 5 bases left between them. CDR1 is SGHNT and CDR2 is YYREEE in the germline V gene (reference sequence). This CDR3 contains 11 residues. Here the CDR3 reads CASSSLYEQYF. Written as DNA, the CDR3 is TGTGCCAGCAGCTCCTTGTACGAGCAGTACTTC.

The CDR3 is CAWSQQVRETQYF. DNA for the CDR3: TGTGCCTGGAGTCAGCAGGTTCGGGAGACCCAGTACTTC. This chain uses TRBV30 with TRBJ2-5; D unresolved. Trimming took off 2 bases at V and 5 bases at J, with 12 bases between the two ends. The CDR3 has 13 residues. CDR1 is GTSNPN and CDR2 is SVGIG in the germline V gene (reference sequence).

This clone was seen just once. This rearrangement joins TRBV30 to TRBJ1-2; D gene ambiguous. The ends were cut back, 7 bases at V and 0 bases at J, with 9 bases in the middle. The germline V gene encodes CDR1 GTSNPN and CDR2 SVGIG (reference sequence). There are 12 residues in the CDR3. This CDR3 reads CAYRAANYGYTF. The CDR3 DNA reads TGTGCCTACAGAGCAGCTAACTATGGCTACACCTTC.

V and J are TRBV7-6 and TRBJ2-1; TRBD2 matches at 8 bases. The J segment lost 0 bases and the V segment lost 5 bases, leaving 15 bases of the junction unmatched. Germline CDR1 is SGHVS and CDR2 is FNYEAQ. The CDR3 runs 19 residues. The CDR3 DNA reads as TGTGCCAGCAGCCCCTGGGCAAGCGGGGGCGATAGCTCCTACAATGAGCAGTTCTTC. It codes for CASSPWASGGDSSYNEQFF.